The 17 T cell receptor beta chains in this list originate from one sample, sequenced in a study of shared clonotypes between healthy human individuals. Clones were read by immunoSEQ multiplex PCR, and TCRdb kept only the in-frame ones, dropping some. This sample has 2 million to 3 million clones, with 93% found just once. The sequencing sample was made of naive CD4+ T cells from PBMCs. Sample subset: CD45RA+ positively selected. The receptors were sampled from a man younger than 30 in good health. Some clones in this sample may be carry-over from other donors' samples.

The J gene is TRBJ1-2, the V gene TRBV19; D not certain. The CDR3 sequence is 15 residues long. The ends were cut back, 5 bases at V and 7 bases at J, with 20 bases in the middle. Germline V gene sequence: CDR1 LNHDA, CDR2 SQIVND (reference sequence). Here the CDR3 DNA reads TGTGCCAGTAGTCGCGGCCGGCGGGAGCCAAGTGGCTACACCTTC. This gives the protein CASSRGRREPSGYTF.

The chain employs TRBV25-1 and TRBJ2-5; TRBD1 or TRBD2 may be the D gene (5 bases each). The J call is in doubt because the DNA end fits TRBJ2-7 better. This CDR3 has 14 residues. Germline V gene lookup returns CDR1 MGHDK and CDR2 SYGVNS. In nucleotides, the CDR3 is TGTGCCAGCAGTGAGGCGAGAGGGGCCTACGAGCAGTACTTC. Protein: CASSEARGAYEQYF.

The V and J genes are TRBV10-1 and TRBJ2-7, with 8 nucleotides matching TRBD2. Germline loops: CDR1 WNHNN, CDR2 SYGVQD (reference sequence). Trimming removed 5 bases from V and 5 bases from J; junction bases left unmatched: 11. The CDR3 runs to 15 residues. This CDR3 is CASSSGTRFADEQYF. The CDR3 region has the DNA TGCGCCAGCAGTTCCGGGACTAGGTTCGCGGACGAGCAGTACTTC.

The chain carries TRBV9 and TRBJ2-1, with D perhaps matching TRBD2 (6 bases). This CDR3 is built from 17 residues. Trimming took off 4 bases at V and 8 bases at J, with 25 bases between the two ends. Germline CDR1 and CDR2: SGDLS and YYNGEE. The CDR3 bases are TGTGCCAGCAGCCCTCGATTGGGGGGAACTATAGGGGATGAGCAGTTCTTC. Translated, it gives CASSPRLGGTIGDEQFF.

This clone was found a few times. The chain is built from TRBV28 and TRBJ1-5; 10 positions match TRBD1. The CDR3 extends over 15 amino acids. The V gene's germline CDR1 is MDHEN and CDR2 SYDVKM. V dropped 6 bases and J dropped 7; count of bases not matched to a gene: 9. CDR3 protein: CASSPGQGLRQPQHF. CDR3 coding DNA: TGTGCCAGCAGCCCGGGACAGGGGTTGAGGCAGCCCCAGCATTTT.

This chain joins TRBV7-2 and TRBJ2-7, with D possibly being TRBD1 or TRBD2 (5 bases each). Germline V gene lookup returns CDR1 SGHTA and CDR2 FQGNSA. The CDR3 contains 14 residues. Trimming shortened V by 3 bases and J by 0 bases, and 9 bases separated the two germline ends. CDR3 DNA sequence: TGTGCCAGCAGCTTTGAGGGGAGCTCCTACGAGCAGTACTTC. Translated, it gives CASSFEGSSYEQYF.

The genes are TRBV2 and TRBJ1-2; maybe TRBD1 (6 bases). This CDR3 contains 13 residues. Germline V gene sequence: CDR1 SNHLY, CDR2 FYNNEI. Trimming took 6 bases from V and 6 from J, leaving 14 bases between them. The CDR3 DNA is TGTGCCAGCAGCACTACAGGGTTCGATGGCTACACCTTC. Translated, it gives CASSTTGFDGYTF.

The chain couples TRBV7-8 to TRBJ1-3; D is unclear. The CDR3 has 15 residues. V was pared by 5 bases and J by 0 bases, with 11 bases between. The germline V gene encodes CDR1 SGHVS and CDR2 FQNEAQ. The CDR3 spells CASSPGRSSGNTIYF. The CDR3 bases are TGTGCCAGCAGCCCAGGACGGAGCTCTGGAAACACCATATATTTT.

CDR3: CASSRLVTSGTSTDTQYF. The CDR3 region has the DNA TGCGCCAGCAGCCGCCTCGTCACTAGCGGTACTAGCACAGATACGCAGTATTTT. The genes are TRBV4-1 and TRBJ2-3; 8 nucleotides line up with TRBD2. Germline loops: CDR1 MGHRA, CDR2 YSYEKL. The CDR3 consists of 18 residues. The V gene end was trimmed by 4 bases and the J gene end by 0 bases; junction bases not matched to a gene: 12.

V and J are TRBV5-4 and TRBJ2-7; 7 bases agree with TRBD1. The CDR3 has 14 residues. The trim removed 4 bases at V and 5 bases at J, leaving 9 bases unmatched. Germline V gene data show CDR1 as SGHNT and CDR2 as YYREEE (reference sequence). The DNA for the CDR3 is TGTGCCAGCAGCGCCGCAACAGGGGCCCACGAGCAGTACTTC. This translates into CASSAATGAHEQYF.

J is TRBJ1-1 and V is TRBV30; unclear D gene. In germline, CDR1 is GTSNPN, CDR2 SVGIG (reference sequence). Trimming stripped 4 bases from V and 1 base from J, with 10 bases between. CDR3 length equals 13 residues. DNA for the CDR3: TGTGCCTGGATGATGGCAGGGAACACTGAAGCTTTCTTT. It encodes CAWMMAGNTEAFF.

The chain carries TRBV6-1 and TRBJ1-1; 9 bases map to TRBD1. V dropped 7 bases and J dropped 6; count of bases not matched to a gene: 9. This CDR3 comprises 14 residues. CDR1 is MNHNS and CDR2 is SASEGT in the germline V gene. CDR3 region: CASKTGGVISEAFF. As DNA, the CDR3 is TGTGCCAGCAAGACAGGGGGGGTGATCTCTGAAGCTTTCTTT.

J is TRBJ1-5 and V is TRBV2, with TRBD1 matching 8 bases. Germline V gives CDR1 SNHLY, CDR2 FYNNEI. V shed 6 bases, J shed 4 bases, and the junction held 20 bases outside the gene matches. The length of the CDR3 is 19 residues. The CDR3 nucleotides are TGTGCCAGCAGCGGCACCCCGGACAGGACAGGGACTCGGAATCAGCCCCAGCATTTT. Protein: CASSGTPDRTGTRNQPQHF.

The rearrangement uses TRBV6-1 and TRBJ2-7; TRBD1 aligns across 7 bases. Trimming cost V 5 bases and J 6 bases; bases outside gene matches: 13. This CDR3 is built from 15 residues. Germline CDR1 MNHNS, CDR2 SASEGT. The CDR3 spells CASSKPTGASGEQYF. CDR3 DNA sequence: TGTGCCAGCAGTAAGCCCACAGGGGCGAGCGGCGAGCAGTACTTC.

The chain carries TRBV19 and TRBJ1-1, with D maybe TRBD1 (6 bases). V was clipped by 6 bases and J by 6 bases, with 14 bases between them. Germline lookup yields CDR1 LNHDA and CDR2 SQIVND (reference sequence). The CDR3 runs to 13 residues. This CDR3 is CASRAGEAPEAFF. CDR3 nucleotide sequence: TGTGCCAGTAGGGCAGGGGAAGCTCCTGAAGCTTTCTTT.

The V gene is TRBV28, the J gene TRBJ2-7; maybe TRBD2 (5 bases). The CDR3 totals 14 residues. Germline CDR1 is MDHEN and CDR2 is SYDVKM. The germline V and J ends were trimmed by 7 bases and 0 bases, with 13 bases remaining between them. CDR3 loop: CASTGSAPSYEQYF. CDR3 nucleotide sequence: TGTGCCAGCACGGGTAGCGCACCCTCCTACGAGCAGTACTTC. The full variable domain, its missing parts supplied by reference TRBV28 and TRBJ2-7, is DVKVTQSSRYLVKRTGEKVFLECVQDMDHENMFWYRQDPGLGLRLIYFSYDVKMKEKGDIPEGYSVSREKKERFSLILESASTNQTSMYLCASTGSAPSYEQYFGPGTRLTVT.

This clone was counted a single time. The V call is TRBV5-4, the J call TRBJ1-2; maybe TRBD1 (5 bases). In germline, CDR1 is SGHNT, CDR2 YYREEE (reference sequence). Trimming stripped 0 bases from V and 2 bases from J, with 11 bases between. CDR3 length: 15 residues. CDR3 in DNA: TGTGCCAGCAGCTTGGTTCATCAGGGCAACTATGGCTACACCTTC. Residues: CASSLVHQGNYGYTF.